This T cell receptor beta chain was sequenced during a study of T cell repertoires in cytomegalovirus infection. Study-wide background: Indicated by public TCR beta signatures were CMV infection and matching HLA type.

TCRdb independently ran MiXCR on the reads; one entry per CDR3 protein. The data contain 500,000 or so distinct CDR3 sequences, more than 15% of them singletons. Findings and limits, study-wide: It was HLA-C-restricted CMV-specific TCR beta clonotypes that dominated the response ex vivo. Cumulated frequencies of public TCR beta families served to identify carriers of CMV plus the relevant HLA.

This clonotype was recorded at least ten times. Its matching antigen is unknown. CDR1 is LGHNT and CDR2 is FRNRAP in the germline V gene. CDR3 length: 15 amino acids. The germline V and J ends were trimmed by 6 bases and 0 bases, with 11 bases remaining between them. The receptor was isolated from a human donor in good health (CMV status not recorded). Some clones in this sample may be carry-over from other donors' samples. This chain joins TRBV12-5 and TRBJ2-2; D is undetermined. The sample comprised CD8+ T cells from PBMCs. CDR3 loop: CASGPSYTNTGELFF. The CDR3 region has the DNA TGTGCTAGTGGCCCCAGTTATACGAACACCGGGGAGCTGTTTTTT.